The rows below give T cell receptor beta chains drawn from one sample of a study of PD-1 blockade in classical Hodgkin lymphoma. Here immunoSEQ multiplex PCR was the method, and the copy in TCRdb shows in-frame clones only, minus some. This table has around 31,000 clones, around 81% appearing once. The specimen was peripheral blood mononuclear cells (PBMCs), collected before the fourth cycle of nivolumab. Receptors originate from a human donor with classical Hodgkin lymphoma. The CDR3 runs from the conserved cysteine through the conserved F or W. The D gene is left open where the match is weak. Only some rows state a clone size, as once, few, many or a class for expanded clones.

V: TRBV5-1
D: NA
length: 18
J: TRBJ2-6
size: few
DNA: TGCGCCAGCAGCCCACGGATGAACTCAGGGACTGGGGCCAACGTCCTGACTTTC
CDR3: CASSPRMNSGTGANVLTF

V: TRBV7-8
D: NA
length: 15
J: TRBJ1-2
size: NA
DNA: TGTGCCAGCAGCTTAGAAGGCAGGGAAGTCTATGGCTACACCTTC
CDR3: CASSLEGREVYGYTF

V: TRBV7-8
D: TRBD2
length: 15
J: TRBJ2-2
size: NA
DNA: TGTGCCAGCAGCTTGGGGACTAGCGGGACCGGGGAGCTGTTTTTT
CDR3: CASSLGTSGTGELFF

V: TRBV7-8
D: NA
length: 12
J: TRBJ2-3
size: NA
DNA: TGTGCCAGCAGCCCCGAAAGGGTTACGCAGTATTTT
CDR3: CASSPERVTQYF

V: TRBV6-5
D: TRBD1
length: 15
J: TRBJ1-2
size: NA
DNA: TGTGCCAGCAGTAACGGACAGGGCCTCCGCTATGGCTACACCTTC
CDR3: CASSNGQGLRYGYTF

V: TRBV6-4
D: NA
length: 17
J: TRBJ2-3
size: NA
DNA: TGTGCCAGCAGTGACACCCCTGGCGCTCGGGGCACAGATACGCAGTATTTT
CDR3: CASSDTPGARGTDTQYF

V: TRBV5-1
D: TRBD2
length: 13
J: TRBJ2-2
size: NA
DNA: TGCGCCAGCAATCAAGCGGGGACCGGGGAGCTGTTTTTT
CDR3: CASNQAGTGELFF

V: TRBV28
D: TRBD2
length: 15
J: TRBJ2-1
size: NA
DNA: TGTGCCAGCGGGAATAGCGGGGGGGCCTCCCATGAGCAGTTCTTC
CDR3: CASGNSGGASHEQFF

V: TRBV30
D: NA
length: 16
J: TRBJ2-6
size: NA
DNA: TGTGCCTGGAGTGGGACAGCCATCTCTGGGGCCAACGTCCTGACTTTC
CDR3: CAWSGTAISGANVLTF

V: TRBV27
D: TRBD1
length: 14
J: TRBJ1-2
size: NA
DNA: TGTGCCAGCAGTATTCGACAGGGTGGGTCTGGCTACACCTTC
CDR3: CASSIRQGGSGYTF

V: TRBV4-1
D: TRBD2
length: 22
J: TRBJ2-3
size: NA
DNA: TGCGCCAGCAGCCTCACAGCCCCCGGGGGGACTAGCGGGGGGGGCGGTACAGATACGCAGTATTTT
CDR3: CASSLTAPGGTSGGGGTDTQYF

V: TRBV28
D: TRBD1
length: 13
J: TRBJ2-2
size: NA
DNA: TGTGCCACTCGGACAGGGTTCACCGGGGAGCTGTTTTTT
CDR3: CATRTGFTGELFF

V: TRBV18
D: NA
length: 13
J: TRBJ1-2
size: NA
DNA: TGTGCCAGCTCATCCGCGACAGTCTATGGCTACACCTTC
CDR3: CASSSATVYGYTF

V: TRBV7-2
D: NA
length: 14
J: TRBJ1-5
size: NA
DNA: TGTGCCAGCAGCCTCGGGAGGGGTAATCAGCCCCAGCATTTT
CDR3: CASSLGRGNQPQHF

V: TRBV11-1
D: NA
length: 14
J: TRBJ1-1
size: NA
DNA: TGTGCCAGCAGCCCTATGGAGATGAACACTGAAGCTTTCTTT
CDR3: CASSPMEMNTEAFF

V: TRBV9
D: TRBD2
length: 15
J: TRBJ2-7
size: NA
DNA: TGTGCCAGCAGCGTAGCCGCTAGCGGGATTTACGAGCAGTACTTC
CDR3: CASSVAASGIYEQYF

V: TRBV15
D: TRBD2
length: 17
J: TRBJ2-3
size: NA
DNA: TGTGCCACCAGCAGAGGGAATAGCGGGAGAAGCTCAGATACGCAGTATTTT
CDR3: CATSRGNSGRSSDTQYF

V: TRBV11-2
D: NA
length: 10
J: TRBJ2-4
size: NA
DNA: TGTGCCAGCGGAAAAAACATTCAGTACTTC
CDR3: CASGKNIQYF

V: TRBV7-8
D: NA
length: 17
J: TRBJ1-4
size: NA
DNA: TGTGCCAGCAGCTTCGCAGGGCGGTCGGGAAGGAATGAAAAACTGTTTTTT
CDR3: CASSFAGRSGRNEKLFF

V: TRBV29-1
D: NA
length: 12
J: TRBJ2-5
size: NA
DNA: TGCAGCGGTGGACAGTTACAAGAGACCCAGTACTTC
CDR3: CSGGQLQETQYF

V: TRBV9
D: NA
length: 16
J: TRBJ2-5
size: NA
DNA: TGTGCCAGCAGCGTAGCTACCAAATTTCCCCCGGAGACCCAGTACTTC
CDR3: CASSVATKFPPETQYF

V: TRBV4-1
D: NA
length: 13
J: TRBJ2-3
size: NA
DNA: TGCGCCAGCAGATTCGGCGGCACAGATACGCAGTATTTT
CDR3: CASRFGGTDTQYF

V: TRBV5-1
D: TRBD2
length: 16
J: TRBJ2-2
size: NA
DNA: TGCGCCAGCAGCCCCGGACTAGCAGGTCACACCGGGGAGCTGTTTTTT
CDR3: CASSPGLAGHTGELFF

V: TRBV27
D: NA
length: 16
J: TRBJ2-1
size: NA
DNA: TGTGTCAGCAGTTTAAGCAGGCTTAGCTCCTACAATGAGCAGTTCTTC
CDR3: CVSSLSRLSSYNEQFF

V: TRBV9
D: NA
length: 13
J: TRBJ2-2
size: once
DNA: TGTGCCAGCAGCGCCTCCTGGACCGGGGAGCTGTTTTTT
CDR3: CASSASWTGELFF

V: TRBV5-1
D: TRBD1
length: 15
J: TRBJ2-7
size: NA
DNA: TGCGCCAGCAGTCGACCGGGACAGGGGTCCTACGAGCAGTACTTC
CDR3: CASSRPGQGSYEQYF

V: TRBV7-9
D: NA
length: 15
J: TRBJ2-5
size: NA
DNA: TGTGCCAGCAGCTTGGACTACCTGTACCAAGAGACCCAGTACTTC
CDR3: CASSLDYLYQETQYF

V: TRBV5-1
D: NA
length: 11
J: TRBJ2-1
size: NA
DNA: TGCGCCAGCAGGGAGGGCGGTGAGCAGTTCTTC
CDR3: CASREGGEQFF

V: TRBV7-8
D: NA
length: 13
J: TRBJ1-1
size: NA
DNA: TGTGCCAGCAGCTTAGGGACAAGGGGGAGAGCTTTCTTT
CDR3: CASSLGTRGRAFF

V: TRBV7-2
D: TRBD1
length: 15
J: TRBJ1-5
size: NA
DNA: TGTGCCAGCAGCCGACAACAGGGGGGCAATCAGCCCCAGCATTTT
CDR3: CASSRQQGGNQPQHF

V: TRBV19
D: TRBD1
length: 14
J: TRBJ1-5
size: NA
DNA: TGTGCCAGTAGTAGGGACAGGGTCAATCAGCCCCAGCATTTT
CDR3: CASSRDRVNQPQHF

V: TRBV11-2
D: NA
length: 14
J: TRBJ1-2
size: NA
DNA: TGTGCCAGCAGCTCCCCTGCGGGGGCGAATGGCTACACCTTC
CDR3: CASSSPAGANGYTF

V: TRBV7-9
D: NA
length: 16
J: TRBJ1-6
size: NA
DNA: TGTGCCAGCAGCTTTATAAGTGACTCCTATAATTCACCCCTCCACTTT
CDR3: CASSFISDSYNSPLHF

V: TRBV30
D: NA
length: 15
J: TRBJ2-3
size: medium-sized
DNA: TGTGCCTGGAGTGTAGACCGGCGGAGCACAGATACGCAGTATTTT
CDR3: CAWSVDRRSTDTQYF

V: TRBV7-2
D: NA
length: 13
J: TRBJ2-1
size: NA
DNA: TGTGCCAGCAGCTTAGTACGGTTCGATGAGCAGTTCTTC
CDR3: CASSLVRFDEQFF

V: TRBV19
D: NA
length: 15
J: TRBJ1-5
size: once
DNA: TGTGCCAGTAGTGCCACAGGGTTTAGCAATCAGCCCCAGCATTTT
CDR3: CASSATGFSNQPQHF

V: TRBV10-3
D: NA
length: 17
J: TRBJ1-1
size: once
DNA: TGTGCCATCAGTGAGTCGGGGGGGAGGGGTAGGAACACTGAAGCTTTCTTT
CDR3: CAISESGGRGRNTEAFF

V: TRBV5-1
D: TRBD1
length: 15
J: TRBJ2-7
size: NA
DNA: TGCGCCAGCAGCTTCTCTCCGGGACAGGGCTACGAGCAGTACTTC
CDR3: CASSFSPGQGYEQYF

V: TRBV9
D: TRBD1
length: 16
J: TRBJ1-4
size: NA
DNA: TGTGCCAGCAGCGCCGGGACAGGGCAGGGTAATGAAAAACTGTTTTTT
CDR3: CASSAGTGQGNEKLFF

V: TRBV7-3
D: TRBD1
length: 13
J: TRBJ1-5
size: NA
DNA: TGTGCCAGCAGCTCGGACAGGGGGGGGCCCCAGCATTTT
CDR3: CASSSDRGGPQHF

V: TRBV29-1
D: TRBD2
length: 14
J: TRBJ2-1
size: NA
DNA: TGCAGCGCCGCCCCTAGCGGGAGTCCCAATGAGCAGTTCTTC
CDR3: CSAAPSGSPNEQFF

V: TRBV29-1
D: NA
length: 12
J: TRBJ2-1
size: NA
DNA: TGCAGCGTTGAACTCCCTACCAATGAGCAGTTCTTC
CDR3: CSVELPTNEQFF

V: TRBV2
D: NA
length: 15
J: TRBJ1-3
size: NA
DNA: TGTGCCAGCCGAACGGGGGTCAACTCTGGAAACACCATATATTTT
CDR3: CASRTGVNSGNTIYF

V: TRBV15
D: TRBD2
length: 15
J: TRBJ2-1
size: NA
DNA: TGTGCCACCAGCAGAGCGGCTAGCGGGGACAATGAGCAGTTCTTC
CDR3: CATSRAASGDNEQFF

V: TRBV7-2
D: TRBD2
length: 15
J: TRBJ2-1
size: NA
DNA: TGTGCCAGCAGCTTTGCCAGCGGGAGTTACAATGAGCAGTTCTTC
CDR3: CASSFASGSYNEQFF

V: TRBV4-1
D: TRBD2
length: 15
J: TRBJ2-1
size: NA
DNA: TGCGCCAGCAGCCTCCGGACTAGCGGGGTGCATGAGCAGTTCTTC
CDR3: CASSLRTSGVHEQFF

V: TRBV7-2
D: NA
length: 15
J: TRBJ2-2
size: once
DNA: TGTGCCAGCAGCTTCAGGAGGGCCGGGACCGGGGAGCTGTTTTTT
CDR3: CASSFRRAGTGELFF

V: TRBV9
D: NA
length: 13
J: TRBJ2-1
size: NA
DNA: TGTGCCAGCAGCGTAAGGGAGGGGGCTCCTCAGTTCTTC
CDR3: CASSVREGAPQFF

V: TRBV20-1
D: NA
length: 10
J: TRBJ2-3
size: NA
DNA: TGCAGTGTGGGGGGCTATACGCAGTATTTT
CDR3: CSVGGYTQYF

V: TRBV7-3
D: NA
length: 12
J: TRBJ2-7
size: NA
DNA: TGTGCCAGCAGCTATGGGGAGTACGAGCAGTACTTC
CDR3: CASSYGEYEQYF

V: TRBV29-1
D: TRBD2
length: 14
J: TRBJ2-1
size: NA
DNA: TGCAGCACCCGGACTAGCGGGGGAGACAATGAGCAGTTCTTC
CDR3: CSTRTSGGDNEQFF

V: TRBV4-2
D: NA
length: 16
J: TRBJ2-1
size: NA
DNA: TGTGCCAGCAGCCAAGGGGGTCTGAGCTCCTACAATGAGCAGTTCTTC
CDR3: CASSQGGLSSYNEQFF

V: TRBV25-1
D: NA
length: 13
J: TRBJ2-3
size: NA
DNA: TGTGCCAGCAGTGAATGGGCCACAGATACGCAGTATTTT
CDR3: CASSEWATDTQYF

V: TRBV7-2
D: TRBD2
length: 14
J: TRBJ2-3
size: NA
DNA: TGTGCCAGCAGCAATCCGGGACTAACAGATACGCAGTATTTT
CDR3: CASSNPGLTDTQYF

V: TRBV29-1
D: NA
length: 11
J: TRBJ2-1
size: few
DNA: TGCAGCTCGGGTGGGGGGAATGAGCAGTTCTTC
CDR3: CSSGGGNEQFF

V: TRBV6-1
D: NA
length: 13
J: TRBJ1-6
size: NA
DNA: TGTGCCAGCAGAGAGGGCACGGATTCACCCCTCCACTTT
CDR3: CASREGTDSPLHF

V: TRBV7-9
D: TRBD1
length: 13
J: TRBJ1-2
size: NA
DNA: TGTGCCAGCAGCCCGGGGACAGGTCCTGGCTACACCTTC
CDR3: CASSPGTGPGYTF